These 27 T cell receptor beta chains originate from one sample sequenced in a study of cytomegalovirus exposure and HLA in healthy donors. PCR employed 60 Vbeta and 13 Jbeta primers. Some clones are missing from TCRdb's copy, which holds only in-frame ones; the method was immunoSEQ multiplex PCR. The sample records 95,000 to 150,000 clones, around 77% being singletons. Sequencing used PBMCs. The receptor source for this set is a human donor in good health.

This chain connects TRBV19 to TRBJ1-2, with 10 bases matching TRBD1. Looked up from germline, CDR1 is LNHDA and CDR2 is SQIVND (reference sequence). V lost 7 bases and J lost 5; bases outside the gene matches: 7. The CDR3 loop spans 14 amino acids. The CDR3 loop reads CASIALDRGYGYTF. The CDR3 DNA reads TGTGCCAGTATCGCCCTGGACAGGGGGTATGGCTACACCTTC. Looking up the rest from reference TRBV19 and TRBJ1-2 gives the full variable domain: DGGITQSPKYLFRKEGQNVTLSCEQNLNHDAMYWYRQDPGQGLRLIYYSQIVNDFQKGDIAEGYSVSREKKESFPLTVTSAQKNPTAFYLCASIALDRGYGYTFGSGTRLTVV.

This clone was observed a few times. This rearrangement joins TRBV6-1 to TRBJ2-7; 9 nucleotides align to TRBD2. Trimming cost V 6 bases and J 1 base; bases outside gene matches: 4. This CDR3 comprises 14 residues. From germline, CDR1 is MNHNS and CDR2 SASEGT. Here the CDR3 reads CASRIAGASYEQYF. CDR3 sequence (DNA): TGTGCCAGCAGGATAGCGGGGGCTTCCTACGAGCAGTACTTC.

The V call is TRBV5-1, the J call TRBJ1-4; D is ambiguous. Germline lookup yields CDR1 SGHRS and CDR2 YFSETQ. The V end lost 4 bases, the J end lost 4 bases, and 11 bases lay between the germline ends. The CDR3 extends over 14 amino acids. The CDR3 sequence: CASSPREGNEKLFF. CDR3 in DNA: TGCGCCAGCAGCCCCCGAGAGGGTAATGAAAAACTGTTTTTT.

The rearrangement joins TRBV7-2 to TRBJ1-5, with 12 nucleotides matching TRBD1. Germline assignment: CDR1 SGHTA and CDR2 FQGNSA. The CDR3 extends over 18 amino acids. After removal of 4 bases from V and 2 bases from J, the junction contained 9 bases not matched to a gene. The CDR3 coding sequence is TGTGCCAGCAGCTCGGGACAGGGGGCGCCGTCTGGCAATCAGCCCCAGCATTTT. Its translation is CASSSGQGAPSGNQPQHF.

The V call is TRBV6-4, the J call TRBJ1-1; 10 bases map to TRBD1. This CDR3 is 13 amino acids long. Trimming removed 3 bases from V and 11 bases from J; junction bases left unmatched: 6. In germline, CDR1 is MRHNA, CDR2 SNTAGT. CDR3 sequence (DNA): TGTGCCAGCAGTGAGGGACAGGGGCTTGCGGCTTTCTTT. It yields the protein CASSEGQGLAAFF.

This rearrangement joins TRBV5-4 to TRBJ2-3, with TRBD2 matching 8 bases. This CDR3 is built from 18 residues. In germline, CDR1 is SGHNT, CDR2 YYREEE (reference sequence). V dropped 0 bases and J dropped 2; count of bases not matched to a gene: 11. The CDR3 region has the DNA TGTGCCAGCAGCTTGGCTGGCCGGCTAGCGGGCCCCACAGATACGCAGTATTTT. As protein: CASSLAGRLAGPTDTQYF.

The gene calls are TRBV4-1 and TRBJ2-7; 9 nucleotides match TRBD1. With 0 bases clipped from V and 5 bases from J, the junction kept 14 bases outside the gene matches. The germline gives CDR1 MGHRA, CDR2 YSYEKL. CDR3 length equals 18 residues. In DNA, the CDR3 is TGCGCCAGCAGCCAAGATGGCCGGGGTGCACAGGGGGCCCACGAGCAGTACTTC. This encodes CASSQDGRGAQGAHEQYF.

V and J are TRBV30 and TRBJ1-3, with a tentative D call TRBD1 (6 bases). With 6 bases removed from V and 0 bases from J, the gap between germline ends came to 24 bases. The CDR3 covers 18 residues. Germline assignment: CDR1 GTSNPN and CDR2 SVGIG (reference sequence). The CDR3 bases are TGTGCCTGCCTAGGGGGGGAGAGGGGATGGGGCTCTGGAAACACCATATATTTT. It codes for CACLGGERGWGSGNTIYF.

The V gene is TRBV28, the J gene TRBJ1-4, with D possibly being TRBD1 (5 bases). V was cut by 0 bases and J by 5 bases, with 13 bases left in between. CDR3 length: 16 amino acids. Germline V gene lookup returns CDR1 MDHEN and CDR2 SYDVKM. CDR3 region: CASSLWGDSLNEKLFF. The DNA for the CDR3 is TGTGCCAGCAGTTTATGGGGGGACTCCCTCAATGAAAAACTGTTTTTT.

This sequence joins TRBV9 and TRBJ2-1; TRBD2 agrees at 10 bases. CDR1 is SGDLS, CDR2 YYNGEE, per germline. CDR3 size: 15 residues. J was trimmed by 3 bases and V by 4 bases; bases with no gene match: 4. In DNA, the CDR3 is TGTGCCAGCAGCCAAGGACTAGCGGACTACAATGAGCAGTTCTTC. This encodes CASSQGLADYNEQFF.

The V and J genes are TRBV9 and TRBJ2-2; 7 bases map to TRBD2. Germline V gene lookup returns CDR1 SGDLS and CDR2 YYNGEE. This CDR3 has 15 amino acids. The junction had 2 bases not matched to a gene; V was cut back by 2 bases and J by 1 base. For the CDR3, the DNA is TGTGCCAGCAGCGTTGCTAGCGGGAACACCGGGGAGCTGTTTTTT. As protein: CASSVASGNTGELFF.

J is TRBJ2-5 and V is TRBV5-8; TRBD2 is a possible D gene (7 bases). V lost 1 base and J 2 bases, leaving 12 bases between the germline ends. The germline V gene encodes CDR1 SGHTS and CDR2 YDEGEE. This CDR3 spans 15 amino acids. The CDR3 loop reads CASSLWGGEQETQYF. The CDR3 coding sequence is TGTGCCAGCAGCTTGTGGGGGGGCGAACAAGAGACCCAGTACTTC. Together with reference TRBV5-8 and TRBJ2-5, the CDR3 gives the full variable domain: EAGVTQSPTHLIKTRGQQATLRCSPISGHTSVYWYQQALGLGLQFLLWYDEGEERNRGNFPPRFSGRQFPNYSSELNVNALELEDSALYLCASSLWGGEQETQYFGPGTRLLVL.

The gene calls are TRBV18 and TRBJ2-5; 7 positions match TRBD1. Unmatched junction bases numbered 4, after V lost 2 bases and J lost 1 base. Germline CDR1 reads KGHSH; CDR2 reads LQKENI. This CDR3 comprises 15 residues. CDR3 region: CASSPRTGVQETQYF. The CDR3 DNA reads TGTGCCAGCTCACCAAGGACAGGCGTCCAAGAGACCCAGTACTTC.

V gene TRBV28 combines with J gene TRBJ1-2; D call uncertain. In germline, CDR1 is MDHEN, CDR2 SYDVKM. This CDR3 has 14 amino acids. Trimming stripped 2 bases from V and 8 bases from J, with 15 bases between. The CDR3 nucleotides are TGTGCCAGCAGTTTAACGGTGTCCGGGGTAGGCTACACCTTC. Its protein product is CASSLTVSGVGYTF.

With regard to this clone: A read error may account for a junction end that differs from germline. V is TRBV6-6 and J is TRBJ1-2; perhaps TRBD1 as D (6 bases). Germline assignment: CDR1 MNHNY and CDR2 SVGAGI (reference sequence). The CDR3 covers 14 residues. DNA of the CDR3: TGTGCCAGCAGTCAAAGGGCAGGGGCCTATGGCTGCACCTTC. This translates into CASSQRAGAYGCTF.

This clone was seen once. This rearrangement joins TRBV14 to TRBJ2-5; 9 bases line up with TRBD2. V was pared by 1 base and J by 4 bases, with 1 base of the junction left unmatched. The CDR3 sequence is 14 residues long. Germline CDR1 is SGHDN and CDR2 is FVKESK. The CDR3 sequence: CASSQGGGAETQYF. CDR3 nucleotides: TGTGCCAGCAGCCAAGGCGGGGGGGCAGAGACCCAGTACTTC.

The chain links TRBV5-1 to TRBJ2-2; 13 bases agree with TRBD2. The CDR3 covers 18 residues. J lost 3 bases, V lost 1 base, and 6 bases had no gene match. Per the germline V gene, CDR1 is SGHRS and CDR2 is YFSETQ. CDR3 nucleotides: TGCGCCAGCAGCTTGACTGTCGGGACTAGCGGGGACACCGGGGAGCTGTTTTTT. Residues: CASSLTVGTSGDTGELFF.

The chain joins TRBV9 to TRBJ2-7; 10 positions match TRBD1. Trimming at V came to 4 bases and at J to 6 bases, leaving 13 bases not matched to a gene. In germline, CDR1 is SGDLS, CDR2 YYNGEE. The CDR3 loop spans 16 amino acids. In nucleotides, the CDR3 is TGTGCCAGCAGCCCCCCTCCCGGGACAGGGGCCCCCGAGCAGTACTTC. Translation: CASSPPPGTGAPEQYF.

CDR3 DNA: TGCAGCGTCTCTTTCGGGACAGTCATCTCTAATGAGCAGTTCTTC. Protein sequence: CSVSFGTVISNEQFF. The chain has TRBV29-1 and TRBJ2-1; 7 nucleotides line up with TRBD1. After removal of 6 bases from V and 7 bases from J, the junction contained 15 bases not matched to a gene. This CDR3 has 15 residues. Germline V gene lookup returns CDR1 SQVTM and CDR2 ANQGSEA.

CDR3 sequence: CASTYRDSNYEQYF. CDR3 sequence (DNA): TGTGCCAGCACCTACCGGGACTCTAACTACGAGCAGTACTTC. This chain uses TRBV6-6 with TRBJ2-7, with D possibly being TRBD2 (6 bases). The CDR3 runs 14 residues. Trimming removed 7 bases from V and 3 bases from J, with 16 bases in between. CDR1 MNHNY and CDR2 SVGAGI come from the germline V gene (reference sequence).

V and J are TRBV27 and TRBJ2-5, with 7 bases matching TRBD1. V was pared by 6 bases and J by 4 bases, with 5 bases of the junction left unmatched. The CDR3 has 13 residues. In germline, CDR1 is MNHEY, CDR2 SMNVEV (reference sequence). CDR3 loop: CASRGTVGETQYF. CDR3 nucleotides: TGTGCCAGCAGGGGGACAGTCGGAGAGACCCAGTACTTC.

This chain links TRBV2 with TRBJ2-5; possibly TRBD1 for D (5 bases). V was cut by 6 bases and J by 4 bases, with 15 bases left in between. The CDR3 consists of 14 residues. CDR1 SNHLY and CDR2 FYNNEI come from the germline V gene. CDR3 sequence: CASRDTPNRETQYF. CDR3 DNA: TGTGCCAGCAGGGACACCCCGAATAGAGAGACCCAGTACTTC.

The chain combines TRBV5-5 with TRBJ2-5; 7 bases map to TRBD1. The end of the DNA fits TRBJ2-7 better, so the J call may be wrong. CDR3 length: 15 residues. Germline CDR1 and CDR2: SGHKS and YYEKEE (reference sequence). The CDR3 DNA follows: TGTGCCAGCAGCTTGGCTGGGGACAGATCCTACGAGCAGTACTTC. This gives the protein CASSLAGDRSYEQYF.

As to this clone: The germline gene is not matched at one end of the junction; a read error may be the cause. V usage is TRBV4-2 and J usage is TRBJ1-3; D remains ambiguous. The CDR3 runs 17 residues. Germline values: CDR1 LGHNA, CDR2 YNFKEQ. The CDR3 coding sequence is TGTGCCAGCAGCTTACTAGCGGGAGGGCAGAACACCGGGGAGCCGTTTTTT. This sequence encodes CASSLLAGGQNTGEPFF.

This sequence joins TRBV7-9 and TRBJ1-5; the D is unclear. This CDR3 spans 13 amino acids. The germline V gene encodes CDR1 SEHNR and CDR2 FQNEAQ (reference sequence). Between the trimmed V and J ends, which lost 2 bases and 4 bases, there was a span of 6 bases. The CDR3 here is CASSLTENQPQHF. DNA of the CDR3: TGTGCCAGCAGCTTAACTGAGAATCAGCCCCAGCATTTT.

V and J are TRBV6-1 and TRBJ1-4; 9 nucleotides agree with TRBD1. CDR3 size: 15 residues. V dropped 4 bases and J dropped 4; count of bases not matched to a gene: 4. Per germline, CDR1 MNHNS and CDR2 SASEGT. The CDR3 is CASSGTDRGNEKLFF. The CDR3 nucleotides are TGTGCCAGCAGTGGAACGGACAGGGGTAATGAAAAACTGTTTTTT.

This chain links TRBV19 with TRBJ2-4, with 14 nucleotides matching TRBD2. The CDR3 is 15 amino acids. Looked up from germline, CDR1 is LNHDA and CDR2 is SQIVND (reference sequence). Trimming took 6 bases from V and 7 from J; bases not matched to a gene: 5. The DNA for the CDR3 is TGTGCCAGTAGGGGGACTAGCGGGAGTTTGAACATTCAGTACTTC. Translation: CASRGTSGSLNIQYF.